At least ten counts were recorded for the clone carrying this T cell receptor beta chain. The antigen remains undetermined. These data belong to a study of CD8 T cells in ankylosing spondylitis. Broader study findings: Earlier literature documents some of the motif variants in reactive arthritis synovial fluid and blood. Reportedly, significant enrichment of disease-linked clones occurred in matched ankylosing spondylitis synovial fluid. Clones linked to the disease showed a CD8+ phenotype. They occurred at relatively low frequencies in peripheral blood.

TCRdb fed the 5' RACE reads into MiXCR, producing one record per CDR3 protein. The profile shows 100,000 to 150,000 distinct CDR3 sequences, roughly 6.6% of them singletons. The CDR3 length is 14 residues. The germline V gene has CDR1 SGHTA and CDR2 FQGNSA. Trimming cost V 1 base and J 3 bases, with 9 bases left between them. The receptor comes from a male donor with ankylosing spondylitis or in good health (not recorded which). The chain uses TRBV7-2 and TRBJ1-1; D possibly corresponds to TRBD1 (5 bases). The sample taken for sequencing was blood, either unsorted or a sorted T cell fraction (not recorded which). This CDR3 reads CASSLGGRDTEAFF. The CDR3 DNA is TGTGCCAGCAGCTTAGGGGGGAGGGACACTGAAGCTTTCTTT.